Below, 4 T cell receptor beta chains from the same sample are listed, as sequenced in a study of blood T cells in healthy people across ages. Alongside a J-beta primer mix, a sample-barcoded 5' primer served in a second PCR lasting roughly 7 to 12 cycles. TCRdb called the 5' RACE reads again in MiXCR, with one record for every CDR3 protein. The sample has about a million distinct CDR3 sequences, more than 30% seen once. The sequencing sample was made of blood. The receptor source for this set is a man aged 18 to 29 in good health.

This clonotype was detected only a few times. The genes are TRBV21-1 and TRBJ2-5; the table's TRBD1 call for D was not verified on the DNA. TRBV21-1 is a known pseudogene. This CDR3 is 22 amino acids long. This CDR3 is CASSKWAPWEKPLKTHQETQYF. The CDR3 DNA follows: TGTGCCAGCAGCAAATGGGCTCCTTGGGAAAAACCCCTTAAGACGCACCAAGAGACCCAGTACTTC.

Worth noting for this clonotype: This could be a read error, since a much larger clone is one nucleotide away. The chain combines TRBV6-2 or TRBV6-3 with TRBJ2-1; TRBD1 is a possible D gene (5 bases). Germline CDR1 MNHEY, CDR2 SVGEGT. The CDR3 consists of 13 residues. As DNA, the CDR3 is TGTGCCAGCAGACAGGTCTTTGACAATGGGCAGTTCTTC. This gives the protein CASRQVFDNGQFF.

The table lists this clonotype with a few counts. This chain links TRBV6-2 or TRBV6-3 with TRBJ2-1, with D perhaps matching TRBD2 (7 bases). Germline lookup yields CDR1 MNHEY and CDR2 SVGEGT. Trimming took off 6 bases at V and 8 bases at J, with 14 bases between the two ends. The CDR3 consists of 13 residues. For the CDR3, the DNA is TGTGCCAGCAGAGAGGGGGGGAACGATGAGCAGTTCTTC. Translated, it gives CASREGGNDEQFF.

CDR3 amino acids: CASSGETARSYGYTF. The CDR3 nucleotides read TGTGCCAGCAGTGGGGAGACAGCCAGATCCTATGGCTACACCTTC. The chain carries TRBV2 and TRBJ1-2; D may be TRBD1 (5 bases). V shed 4 bases and J shed 4 bases, with 16 bases lying between them. The CDR3 is 15 amino acids. Germline V gene data show CDR1 as SNHLY and CDR2 as FYNNEI.